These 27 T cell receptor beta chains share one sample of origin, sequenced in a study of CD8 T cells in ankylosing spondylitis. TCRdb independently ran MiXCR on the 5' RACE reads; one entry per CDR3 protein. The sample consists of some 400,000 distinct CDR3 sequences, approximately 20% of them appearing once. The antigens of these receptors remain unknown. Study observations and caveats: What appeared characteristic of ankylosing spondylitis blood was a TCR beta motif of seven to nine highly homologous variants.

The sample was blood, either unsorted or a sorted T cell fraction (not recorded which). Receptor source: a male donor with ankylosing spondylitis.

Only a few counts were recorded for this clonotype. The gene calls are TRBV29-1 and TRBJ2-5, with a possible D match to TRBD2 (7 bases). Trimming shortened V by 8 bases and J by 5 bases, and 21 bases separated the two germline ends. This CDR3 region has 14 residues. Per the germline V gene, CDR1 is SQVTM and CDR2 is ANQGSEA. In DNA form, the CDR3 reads TGCAGCACCGCCGTCGGGGGGCCGGAGGAGACCCAGTACTTC. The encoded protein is CSTAVGGPEETQYF.

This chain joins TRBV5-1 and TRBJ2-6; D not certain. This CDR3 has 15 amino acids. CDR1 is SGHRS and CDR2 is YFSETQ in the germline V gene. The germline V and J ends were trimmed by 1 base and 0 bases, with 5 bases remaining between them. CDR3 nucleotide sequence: TGCGCCAGCAGCTTGACATACTCTGGGGCCAACGTCCTGACTTTC. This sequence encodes CASSLTYSGANVLTF. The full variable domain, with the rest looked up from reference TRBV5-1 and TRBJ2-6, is KAGVTQTPRYLIKTRGQQVTLSCSPISGHRSVSWYQQTPGQGLQFLFEYFSETQRNKGNFPGRFSGRQFSNSRSEMNVSTLELGDSALYLCASSLTYSGANVLTFGAGSRLTVL.

CDR3 amino acids: CSAGFGYGYTF. CDR3 nucleotides: TGCAGCGCGGGGTTTGGGTATGGCTACACCTTC. The chain joins TRBV29-1 to TRBJ1-2, with D unresolved. This CDR3 comprises 11 residues. The ends were cut back, 7 bases at V and 5 bases at J, with 11 bases in the middle. Germline V lookup: CDR1 SQVTM, CDR2 ANQGSEA.

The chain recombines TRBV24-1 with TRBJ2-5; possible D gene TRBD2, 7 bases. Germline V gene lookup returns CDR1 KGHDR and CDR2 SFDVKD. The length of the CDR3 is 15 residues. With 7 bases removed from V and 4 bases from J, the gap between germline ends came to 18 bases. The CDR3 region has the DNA TGTGCCACCAGCCCGGGGCAGGGGAGGGGAGAGACCCAGTACTTC. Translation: CATSPGQGRGETQYF.

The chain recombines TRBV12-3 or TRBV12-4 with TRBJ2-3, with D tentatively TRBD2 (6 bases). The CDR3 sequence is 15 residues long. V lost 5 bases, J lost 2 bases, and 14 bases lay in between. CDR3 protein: CASSPLGGPTDTQYF. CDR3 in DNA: TGTGCCAGCAGTCCCCTCGGGGGACCCACAGATACGCAGTATTTT.

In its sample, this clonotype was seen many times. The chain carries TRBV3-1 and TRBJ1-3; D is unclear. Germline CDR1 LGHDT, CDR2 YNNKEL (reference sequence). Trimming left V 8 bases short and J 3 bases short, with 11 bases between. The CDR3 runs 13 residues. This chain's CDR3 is CASVSSSGNTIYF. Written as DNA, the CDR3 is TGTGCCAGCGTATCGTCCAGTGGAAACACCATATATTTT.

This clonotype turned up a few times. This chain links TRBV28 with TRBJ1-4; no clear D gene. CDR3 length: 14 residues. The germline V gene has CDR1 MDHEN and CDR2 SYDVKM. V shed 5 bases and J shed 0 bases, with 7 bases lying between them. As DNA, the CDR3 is TGTGCCAGCAGTCCACGGCCAACTAATGAAAAACTGTTTTTT. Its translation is CASSPRPTNEKLFF.

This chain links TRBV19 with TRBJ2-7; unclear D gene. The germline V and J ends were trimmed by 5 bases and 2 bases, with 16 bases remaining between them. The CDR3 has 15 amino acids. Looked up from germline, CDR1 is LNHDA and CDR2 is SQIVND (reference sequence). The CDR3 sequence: CASSSPRAETYEQYF. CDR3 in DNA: TGTGCCAGTAGTTCCCCCCGGGCGGAAACCTACGAGCAGTACTTC.

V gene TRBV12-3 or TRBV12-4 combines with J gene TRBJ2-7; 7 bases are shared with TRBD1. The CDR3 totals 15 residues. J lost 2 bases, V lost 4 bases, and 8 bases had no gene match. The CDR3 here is CASSSRTGAPYEQYF. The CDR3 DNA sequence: TGTGCCAGCAGTTCCAGGACAGGTGCCCCCTACGAGCAGTACTTC.

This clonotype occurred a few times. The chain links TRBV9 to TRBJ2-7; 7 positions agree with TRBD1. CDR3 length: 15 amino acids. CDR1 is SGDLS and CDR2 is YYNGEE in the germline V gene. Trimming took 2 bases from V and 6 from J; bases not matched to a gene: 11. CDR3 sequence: CASSVRQGGFSEQYF. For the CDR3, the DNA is TGTGCCAGCAGCGTCCGACAGGGCGGATTCTCCGAGCAGTACTTC.

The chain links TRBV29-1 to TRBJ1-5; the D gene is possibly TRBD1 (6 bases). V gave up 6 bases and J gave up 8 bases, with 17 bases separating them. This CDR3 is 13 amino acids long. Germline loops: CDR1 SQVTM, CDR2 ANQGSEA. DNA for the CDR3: TGCAGCGTACTTACAGGGCTCTTCAAGCCCCAGCATTTT. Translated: CSVLTGLFKPQHF.

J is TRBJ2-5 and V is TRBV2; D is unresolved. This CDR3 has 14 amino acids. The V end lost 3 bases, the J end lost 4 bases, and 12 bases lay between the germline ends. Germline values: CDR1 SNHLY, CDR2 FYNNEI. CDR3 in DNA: TGTGCCAGCAGTGATCCTGGGCTTCCAGAGACCCAGTACTTC. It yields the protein CASSDPGLPETQYF. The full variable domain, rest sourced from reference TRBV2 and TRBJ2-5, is EPEVTQTPSHQVTQMGQEVILRCVPISNHLYFYWYRQILGQKVEFLVSFYNNEISEKSEIFDDQFSVERPDGSNFTLKIRSTKLEDSAMYFCASSDPGLPETQYFGPGTRLLVL.

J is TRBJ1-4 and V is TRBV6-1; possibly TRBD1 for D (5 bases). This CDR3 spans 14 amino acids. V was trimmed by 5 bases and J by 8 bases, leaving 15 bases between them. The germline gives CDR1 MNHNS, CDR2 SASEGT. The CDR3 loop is CASSTTRDGEKLFF. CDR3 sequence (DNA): TGTGCCAGCAGTACAACCCGGGACGGGGAAAAACTGTTTTTT.

The CDR3 protein is CAISDLDGSFYEQYF. CDR3 DNA: TGTGCCATCAGTGATCTGGACGGGAGTTTTTACGAGCAGTACTTC. The V call is TRBV10-3, the J call TRBJ2-7, with D perhaps TRBD2 (6 bases). The CDR3 covers 15 residues. V was clipped by 3 bases and J by 4 bases, with 16 bases between them. The germline CDR1 and CDR2 sequences are ENHRY and SYGVKD.

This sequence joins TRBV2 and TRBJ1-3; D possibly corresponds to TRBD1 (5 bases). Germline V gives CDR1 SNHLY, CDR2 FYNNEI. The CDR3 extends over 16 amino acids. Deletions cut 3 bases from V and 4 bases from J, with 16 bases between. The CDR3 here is CASSEGRPRAGNTIYF. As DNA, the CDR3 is TGTGCCAGCAGTGAGGGACGCCCCCGCGCGGGAAACACCATATATTTT.

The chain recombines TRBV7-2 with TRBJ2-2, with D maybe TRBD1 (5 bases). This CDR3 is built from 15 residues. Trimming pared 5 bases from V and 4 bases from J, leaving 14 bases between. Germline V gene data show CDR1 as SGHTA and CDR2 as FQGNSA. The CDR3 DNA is TGTGCCAGCAGCCCCCAGACAGCGTCCACCGGGGAGCTGTTTTTT. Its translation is CASSPQTASTGELFF.

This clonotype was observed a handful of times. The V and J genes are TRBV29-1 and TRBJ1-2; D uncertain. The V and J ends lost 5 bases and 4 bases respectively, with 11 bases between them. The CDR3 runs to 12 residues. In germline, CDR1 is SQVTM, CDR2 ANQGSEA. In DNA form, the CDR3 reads TGCAGCGTTATTGCAGCGGCCTATGGCTACACCTTC. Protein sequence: CSVIAAAYGYTF.

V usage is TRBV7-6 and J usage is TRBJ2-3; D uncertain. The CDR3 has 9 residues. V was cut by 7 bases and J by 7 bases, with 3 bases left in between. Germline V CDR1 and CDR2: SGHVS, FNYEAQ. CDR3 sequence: CASNHTQYF. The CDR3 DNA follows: TGTGCCAGCAACCATACGCAGTATTTT.

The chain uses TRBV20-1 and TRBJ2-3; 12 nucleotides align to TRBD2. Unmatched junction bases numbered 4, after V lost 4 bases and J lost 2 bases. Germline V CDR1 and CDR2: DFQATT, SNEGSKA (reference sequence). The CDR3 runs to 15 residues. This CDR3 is CSATTSGRYTDTQYF. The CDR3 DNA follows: TGCAGTGCTACCACTAGCGGGAGGTACACAGATACGCAGTATTTT.

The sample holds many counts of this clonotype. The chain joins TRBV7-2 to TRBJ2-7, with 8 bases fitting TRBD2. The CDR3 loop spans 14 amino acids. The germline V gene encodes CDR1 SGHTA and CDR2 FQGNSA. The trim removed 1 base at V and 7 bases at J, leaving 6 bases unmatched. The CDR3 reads CASSLDWAGGEQYF. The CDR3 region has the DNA TGTGCCAGCAGCTTAGATTGGGCGGGAGGTGAGCAGTACTTC.

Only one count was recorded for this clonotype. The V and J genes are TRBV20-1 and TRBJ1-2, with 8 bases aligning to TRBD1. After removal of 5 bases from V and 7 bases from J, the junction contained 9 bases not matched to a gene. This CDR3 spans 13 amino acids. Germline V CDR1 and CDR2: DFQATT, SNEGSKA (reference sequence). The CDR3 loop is CSAPFTGGGGYTF. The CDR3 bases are TGCAGTGCTCCTTTTACAGGGGGAGGTGGCTACACCTTC.

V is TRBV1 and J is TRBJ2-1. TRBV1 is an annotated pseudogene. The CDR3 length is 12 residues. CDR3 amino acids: CTSSQEKPTKFF. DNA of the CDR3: TGCACCAGCAGCCAAGAGAAACCTACAAAGTTCTTC.

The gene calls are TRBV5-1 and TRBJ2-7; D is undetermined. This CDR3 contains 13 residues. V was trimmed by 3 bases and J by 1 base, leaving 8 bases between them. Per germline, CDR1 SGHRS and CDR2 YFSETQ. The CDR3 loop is CASSSSGSYEQYF. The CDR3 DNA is TGCGCCAGCAGCTCCAGTGGGTCCTACGAGCAGTACTTC.

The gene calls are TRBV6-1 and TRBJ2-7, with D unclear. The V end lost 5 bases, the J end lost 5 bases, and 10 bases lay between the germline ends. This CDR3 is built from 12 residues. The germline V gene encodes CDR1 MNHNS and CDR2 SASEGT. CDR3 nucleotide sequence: TGTGCCAGCAGTATCTTTCGAGACGAGCAGTACTTC. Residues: CASSIFRDEQYF.

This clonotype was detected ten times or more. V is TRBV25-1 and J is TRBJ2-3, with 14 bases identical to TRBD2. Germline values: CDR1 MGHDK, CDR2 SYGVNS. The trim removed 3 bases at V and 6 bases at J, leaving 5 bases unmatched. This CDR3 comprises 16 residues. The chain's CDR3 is CASSETSGRAADTQYF. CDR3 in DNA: TGTGCCAGCAGTGAGACTAGCGGGAGGGCCGCGGATACGCAGTATTTT.

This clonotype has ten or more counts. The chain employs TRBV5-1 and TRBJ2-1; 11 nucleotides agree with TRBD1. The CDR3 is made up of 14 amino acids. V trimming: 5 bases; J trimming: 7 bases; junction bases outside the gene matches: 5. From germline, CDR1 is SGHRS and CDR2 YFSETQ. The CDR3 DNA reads TGCGCCAGCAGGCCCGGGACAGGGGGAAATGAGCAGTTCTTC. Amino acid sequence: CASRPGTGGNEQFF.

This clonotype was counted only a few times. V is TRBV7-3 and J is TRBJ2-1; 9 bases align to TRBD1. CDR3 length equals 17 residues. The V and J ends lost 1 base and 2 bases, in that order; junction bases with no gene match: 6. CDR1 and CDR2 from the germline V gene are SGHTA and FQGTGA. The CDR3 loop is CASSLMGGTGTYNEQFF. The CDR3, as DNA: TGTGCCAGCAGCTTAATGGGGGGGACAGGGACCTACAATGAGCAGTTCTTC.